One and the same sample provided the 31 T cell receptor beta chains below, sequenced in a study of cytomegalovirus exposure and HLA in healthy donors. It was with 60 Vbeta and 13 Jbeta primers that the PCR ran. Clones were sequenced by immunoSEQ multiplex PCR, and TCRdb holds only the in-frame ones, with some missing. The profile shows some 150,000 clones, 70% to 90% of them singletons. The sequencing sample was made of PBMCs. Source of these receptors: a man between 40 and 49 years old in good health and CMV-seronegative.

The J gene is TRBJ2-7, the V gene TRBV19; D remains ambiguous. The CDR3 covers 11 residues. Germline V gives CDR1 LNHDA, CDR2 SQIVND (reference sequence). V was shortened by 5 bases and J by 5 bases, with 7 bases between the two germline ends. CDR3 DNA: TGTGCCAGTAGTTGGGCTGACGAGCAGTACTTC. Translation gives CASSWADEQYF.

The chain joins TRBV9 to TRBJ2-7; D remains ambiguous. Trimming removed 0 bases from V and 7 bases from J, with 11 bases in between. Germline V gene lookup returns CDR1 SGDLS and CDR2 YYNGEE. The CDR3 contains 13 residues. The CDR3 loop is CASSVEPAREQYF. CDR3 bases: TGTGCCAGCAGCGTAGAACCGGCTAGGGAGCAGTACTTC.

The V call is TRBV19, the J call TRBJ1-4; maybe TRBD1 (6 bases). V lost 6 bases and J 7 bases, leaving 15 bases between the germline ends. CDR1 is LNHDA, CDR2 SQIVND, per germline (reference sequence). The CDR3 has 14 amino acids. The CDR3 nucleotides are TGTGCCAGTAGCCCCGACAGGTTTGCTGAAAAACTGTTTTTT. Protein product: CASSPDRFAEKLFF.

The chain couples TRBV9 to TRBJ2-2; 7 positions match TRBD2. V was clipped by 1 base and J by 0 bases; unmatched bases: 6. The germline gives CDR1 SGDLS, CDR2 YYNGEE. CDR3 size: 17 residues. CDR3: CASSVLAVASNTGELFF. CDR3 nucleotides: TGTGCCAGCAGCGTACTAGCGGTAGCCTCGAACACCGGGGAGCTGTTTTTT.

The rearrangement uses TRBV11-3 and TRBJ2-4; D might be TRBD2 (6 bases). V was clipped by 5 bases and J by 3 bases, with 14 bases between them. The CDR3 has 15 residues. The germline gives CDR1 SGHNT, CDR2 YENEEA. In nucleotides, the CDR3 is TGTGCCAGCAGCCCCGGTCCCGGGGGCAAAAACATTCAGTACTTC. Translating gives CASSPGPGGKNIQYF.

This chain uses TRBV18 with TRBJ2-7, with TRBD1 matching 7 bases. V shed 6 bases and J 3 bases; nucleotides not matched to a gene: 8. The CDR3 length is 14 residues. Germline assignment: CDR1 KGHSH and CDR2 LQKENI. The CDR3 here is CASSSGQAVYEQYF. Written as DNA, the CDR3 is TGTGCCAGCTCGTCCGGACAGGCCGTCTACGAGCAGTACTTC.

A single count supports this clone. The chain has TRBV2 and TRBJ2-7; 10 bases match TRBD1. Looked up from germline, CDR1 is SNHLY and CDR2 is FYNNEI. This CDR3 contains 15 residues. Trimming took 7 bases from V and 1 from J; bases not matched to a gene: 7. CDR3 nucleotide sequence: TGTGCCAGCAACTGGGACAGGGGAAAGTCCTACGAGCAGTACTTC. It yields the protein CASNWDRGKSYEQYF. Combining the CDR3 with reference TRBV2 and TRBJ2-7 gives the whole variable domain EPEVTQTPSHQVTQMGQEVILRCVPISNHLYFYWYRQILGQKVEFLVSFYNNEISEKSEIFDDQFSVERPDGSNFTLKIRSTKLEDSAMYFCASNWDRGKSYEQYFGPGTRLTVT.

This clone has just a few counts. The chain couples TRBV27 to TRBJ1-5; TRBD1 matches 11 bases. The CDR3 extends over 17 amino acids. Germline trimming cut 0 bases from V and 6 bases from J; bases unmatched to any gene: 7. Germline CDR1 MNHEY, CDR2 SMNVEV (reference sequence). The CDR3 sequence: CASSLSGTGGTLQPQHF. CDR3 sequence (DNA): TGTGCCAGCAGTTTATCCGGGACAGGGGGTACTCTTCAGCCCCAGCATTTT.

The chain has TRBV28 and TRBJ2-4; a possible D gene is TRBD2 (6 bases). V was pared by 3 bases and J by 9 bases, with 15 bases between. The CDR3 length is 14 residues. Germline V lookup: CDR1 MDHEN, CDR2 SYDVKM. The CDR3 spells CASSFSPGVVIQYF. As DNA, the CDR3 is TGTGCCAGCAGTTTCTCCCCGGGGGTGGTCATTCAGTACTTC.

Concerning this clone itself: The junction departs from germline at one end; a sequencing error may be responsible. CDR3 DNA sequence: TGTGCTGGTGGTTTGGTACCCCCCAGGGACACTGAAGCTTTCTTT. It codes for CAGGLVPPRDTEAFF. V is TRBV12-5 and J is TRBJ1-1; a weak D match, TRBD1 (5 bases). The germline V gene encodes CDR1 LGHNT and CDR2 FRNRAP. The CDR3 covers 15 residues.

The genes are TRBV11-1 and TRBJ2-5, with D maybe TRBD2 (7 bases). CDR3 length equals 14 residues. V was pared by 1 base and J by 5 bases, with 11 bases between. The V gene's germline CDR1 is SGHAT and CDR2 FQDESV (reference sequence). CDR3 protein: CASSLGGGSETQYF. The DNA for the CDR3 is TGTGCCAGCAGCTTAGGCGGGGGCTCCGAGACCCAGTACTTC.

Note on this clone: The sample contains more than one DNA sequence encoding this CDR3. The V and J genes are TRBV5-6 and TRBJ2-7, with D tentatively TRBD2 (5 bases). Trimming removed 0 bases at V and 7 bases at J, with 8 bases between. The CDR3 has 12 amino acids. Germline V gene lookup returns CDR1 SGHDT and CDR2 YYEEEE. This chain's CDR3 is CASSLGGGEQYF. DNA of the CDR3: TGTGCCAGCAGCTTGGGAGGAGGTGAGCAGTACTTC. Complete variable domain (other parts from reference TRBV5-6 and TRBJ2-7): DAGVTQSPTHLIKTRGQQVTLRCSPKSGHDTVSWYQQALGQGPQFIFQYYEEEERQRGNFPDRFSGHQFPNYSSELNVNALLLGDSALYLCASSLGGGEQYFGPGTRLTVT.

The rearrangement joins TRBV4-3 to TRBJ2-3; D gene unclear. The ends were cut back, 1 base at V and 5 bases at J, with 19 bases in the middle. CDR1 and CDR2 from the germline V gene are LGHNA and YSLEER. The CDR3 extends over 17 amino acids. The CDR3 protein is CASSQGSARWVGDTQYF. CDR3 DNA: TGCGCCAGCAGCCAAGGATCGGCTAGATGGGTAGGAGATACGCAGTATTTT.

The chain combines TRBV4-1 with TRBJ1-6, with 9 nucleotides matching TRBD1. V was clipped by 4 bases and J by 7 bases; unmatched bases: 8. CDR1 and CDR2 from the germline V gene are MGHRA and YSYEKL. The CDR3 loop spans 16 amino acids. The CDR3 spells CASSPRVGQGNSPLHF. The CDR3 nucleotides are TGCGCCAGCAGCCCCCGGGTGGGACAGGGAAATTCACCCCTCCACTTT.

The chain links TRBV7-3 to TRBJ2-3, with TRBD2 matching 8 bases. Looked up from germline, CDR1 is SGHTA and CDR2 is FQGTGA. V trimming: 5 bases; J trimming: 1 base; junction bases outside the gene matches: 5. This CDR3 spans 15 amino acids. CDR3 region: CASSEARGGTDTQYF. CDR3 DNA: TGTGCCAGCAGCGAAGCGCGGGGGGGCACAGATACGCAGTATTTT. The variable domain in full, completed from reference TRBV7-3 and TRBJ2-3, reads GAGVSQTPSNKVTEKGKYVELRCDPISGHTALYWYRQSLGQGPEFLIYFQGTGAADDSGLPNDRFFAVRPEGSVSTLKIQRTERGDSAVYLCASSEARGGTDTQYFGPGTRLTVL.

The rearrangement uses TRBV4-1 and TRBJ2-7, with D uncertain. The CDR3 has 17 amino acids. CDR1 MGHRA and CDR2 YSYEKL come from the germline V gene. V lost 0 bases and J 0 bases, leaving 15 bases between the germline ends. CDR3 protein: CASSQEKALTISYEQYF. For the CDR3, the DNA is TGCGCCAGCAGCCAAGAGAAGGCCCTGACAATCTCCTACGAGCAGTACTTC.

The V and J genes are TRBV11-3 and TRBJ2-1; a possible D gene is TRBD2 (6 bases). Trimming took off 6 bases at V and 0 bases at J, with 9 bases between the two ends. Germline V CDR1 and CDR2: SGHNT, YENEEA. This CDR3 comprises 14 residues. CDR3: CASSSGYSYNEQFF. CDR3 DNA: TGTGCCAGCAGTAGCGGTTACTCCTACAATGAGCAGTTCTTC.

V and J are TRBV4-3 and TRBJ2-1, with a tentative D call TRBD2 (6 bases). There are 16 residues in the CDR3. Trimming took 0 bases from V and 8 from J, leaving 17 bases between them. Germline CDR1 reads LGHNA; CDR2 reads YSLEER. CDR3 amino acids: CASSQDFGTPRDEQFF. The CDR3 DNA follows: TGCGCCAGCAGCCAAGATTTTGGGACTCCCCGCGATGAGCAGTTCTTC.

V and J are TRBV27 and TRBJ1-1, with a possible D match to TRBD1 (5 bases). The CDR3 extends over 15 amino acids. Germline-derived CDR1 and CDR2 are MNHEY and SMNVEV (reference sequence). The V end was cut by 0 bases, the J end by 5 bases, with 13 bases between. The CDR3, as DNA: TGTGCCAGCAGTTTATCGGGGCAGCCGGGTACTGAAGCTTTCTTT. This translates into CASSLSGQPGTEAFF.

The rearrangement uses TRBV5-1 and TRBJ2-5, with D maybe TRBD2 (6 bases). The V and J ends lost 4 bases and 5 bases respectively, with 15 bases between them. CDR1 is SGHRS and CDR2 is YFSETQ in the germline V gene. The CDR3 sequence is 14 residues long. CDR3: CASSQGDFMETQYF. The CDR3 DNA is TGCGCCAGCAGCCAAGGGGACTTTATGGAGACCCAGTACTTC.

There are a few counts of this clone. The CDR3 DNA follows: TGTGCCAGCAGCCAGCGGGCGGGGCCAGGCACCGGGGAGCTGTTTTTT. The encoded protein is CASSQRAGPGTGELFF. The chain employs TRBV7-3 and TRBJ2-2; a possible D gene is TRBD2 (6 bases). Looked up from germline, CDR1 is SGHTA and CDR2 is FQGTGA. Trimming left V 5 bases short and J 4 bases short, with 17 bases between. The CDR3 extends over 16 amino acids.

A word on this clone: This specimen includes other DNA sequences encoding the same CDR3. This rearrangement joins TRBV6-5 to TRBJ2-5; 11 positions agree with TRBD2. The ends lost 6 bases at V and 6 bases at J; junction bases unmatched: 9. CDR1 is MNHEY and CDR2 is SVGAGI in the germline V gene. This CDR3 has 15 residues. The CDR3 DNA sequence: TGTGCCAGCAGGTCTTTAGCGGGGGGGCAAAAGACCCAGTACTTC. It yields the protein CASRSLAGGQKTQYF.

V usage is TRBV7-2 and J usage is TRBJ2-1; 8 bases are a match to TRBD2. CDR1 SGHTA and CDR2 FQGNSA come from the germline V gene. Losses at the gene ends were 5 bases for V and 10 bases for J; bases not matched to a gene: 13. The CDR3 consists of 15 residues. For the CDR3, the DNA is TGTGCCAGCAGCCGAACGGGACTAGGGCCTAGAGAGCAGTTCTTC. Translating it yields CASSRTGLGPREQFF.

The chain carries TRBV11-3 and TRBJ2-7, with D possibly being TRBD2 (7 bases). This CDR3 has 16 amino acids. Trimming removed 5 bases from V and 0 bases from J, with 17 bases in between. CDR1 SGHNT and CDR2 YENEEA come from the germline V gene. The CDR3 is CASSPGGGGISYEQYF. In nucleotides, the CDR3 is TGTGCCAGCAGCCCTGGAGGGGGGGGGATCTCCTACGAGCAGTACTTC.

The chain couples TRBV28 to TRBJ1-1; TRBD1 matches 7 bases. After removal of 5 bases from V and 4 bases from J, the junction contained 7 bases not matched to a gene. The germline CDR1 and CDR2 sequences are MDHEN and SYDVKM. There are 14 residues in the CDR3. CDR3 region: CASSDPTGFTEAFF. For the CDR3, the DNA is TGTGCCAGCAGTGACCCGACAGGGTTCACTGAAGCTTTCTTT.

The chain recombines TRBV4-3 with TRBJ2-6; 9 bases align to TRBD1. CDR3 length: 16 amino acids. The V and J ends lost 2 bases and 2 bases, in that order; junction bases with no gene match: 1. The germline V gene encodes CDR1 LGHNA and CDR2 YSLEER. The CDR3 is CASSQRQGAGANVLTF. DNA for the CDR3: TGCGCCAGCAGCCAAAGACAGGGGGCTGGGGCCAACGTCCTGACTTTC.

The genes are TRBV7-2 and TRBJ2-7, with D possibly matching TRBD2 (6 bases). The CDR3 runs 13 residues. V was shortened by 5 bases and J by 7 bases, with 15 bases between the two germline ends. Germline loops: CDR1 SGHTA, CDR2 FQGNSA. In nucleotides, the CDR3 is TGTGCCAGCAGCCCGGGGGTTTTCGGGGAGCAGTACTTC. It is translated as CASSPGVFGEQYF.

The V gene is TRBV6-6, the J gene TRBJ2-7, with D perhaps TRBD1 (6 bases). Germline V CDR1 and CDR2: MNHNY, SVGAGI (reference sequence). The CDR3 runs to 14 residues. Trimming shortened V by 6 bases and J by 5 bases, and 17 bases separated the two germline ends. DNA of the CDR3: TGTGCCAGCAGCCCCAGACAGGTGGTGCACGAGCAGTACTTC. Translating gives CASSPRQVVHEQYF.

This clone was found a few times. This chain uses TRBV13 with TRBJ2-7; perhaps TRBD2 as D (5 bases). Germline assignment: CDR1 PRHDT and CDR2 FYEKMQ (reference sequence). This CDR3 spans 14 amino acids. V was cut by 6 bases and J by 1 base, with 13 bases left in between. CDR3 DNA: TGTGCCAGCAGTCAGACGACGGGATCCTACGAGCAGTACTTC. This codes for CASSQTTGSYEQYF.

The table lists this clone with a few counts. This rearrangement joins TRBV2 to TRBJ2-1; D gene ambiguous. Germline lookup yields CDR1 SNHLY and CDR2 FYNNEI. The ends were cut back, 5 bases at V and 0 bases at J, with 11 bases in the middle. The CDR3 spans 15 residues. The CDR3 coding sequence is TGTGCCAGCAGTTACCTCCGCAGCTCCTACAATGAGCAGTTCTTC. Amino acid sequence: CASSYLRSSYNEQFF.

To note about this clone: Other DNA variants within this sample encode the same CDR3. CDR3 residues: CASSDRGPYNEQFF. CDR3 DNA: TGTGCCAGCAGTGACAGGGGACCTTACAATGAGCAGTTCTTC. The chain recombines TRBV25-1 with TRBJ2-1; D may be TRBD1 (6 bases). This CDR3 has 14 residues. The germline V gene encodes CDR1 MGHDK and CDR2 SYGVNS. The ends were cut back, 3 bases at V and 4 bases at J, with 10 bases in the middle.